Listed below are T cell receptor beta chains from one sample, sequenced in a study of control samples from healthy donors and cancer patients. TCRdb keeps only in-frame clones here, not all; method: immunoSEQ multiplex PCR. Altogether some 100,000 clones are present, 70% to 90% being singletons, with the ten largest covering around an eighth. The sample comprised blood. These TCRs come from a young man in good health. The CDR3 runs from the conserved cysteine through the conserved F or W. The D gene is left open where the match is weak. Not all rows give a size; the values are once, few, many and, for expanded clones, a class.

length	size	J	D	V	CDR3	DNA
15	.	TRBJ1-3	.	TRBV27	CASSLSGRGRNTIYF	TGTGCCAGCAGTTTGTCGGGGCGCGGTAGAAACACCATATATTTT
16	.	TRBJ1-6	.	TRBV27	CASTKDSLIFNSPLHF	TGTGCCAGCACCAAGGACAGCCTAATATTTAATTCACCCCTCCACTTT
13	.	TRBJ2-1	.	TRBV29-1	CSVDRGPYNEQFF	TGCAGCGTTGACAGGGGCCCCTACAATGAGCAGTTCTTC
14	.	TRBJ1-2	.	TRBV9	CASSVVYIPYGYTF	TGTGCCAGCAGCGTAGTCTACATACCCTATGGCTACACCTTC
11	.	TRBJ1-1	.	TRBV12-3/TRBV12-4	CATNGNTEAFF	TGTGCCACCAACGGGAACACTGAAGCTTTCTTT
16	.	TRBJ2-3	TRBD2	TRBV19	CASSIRGSGSTDTQYF	TGTGCCAGTAGTATCCGGGGGAGCGGGAGTACAGATACGCAGTATTTT
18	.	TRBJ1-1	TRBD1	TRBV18	CASSPRASDRGLNTEAFF	TGTGCCAGCTCACCAAGGGCGAGTGACAGGGGCCTGAACACTGAAGCTTTCTTT
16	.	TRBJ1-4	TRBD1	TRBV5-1	CASSLGSGQNNEKLFF	TGCGCCAGCAGCTTGGGGTCGGGACAGAATAATGAAAAACTGTTTTTT
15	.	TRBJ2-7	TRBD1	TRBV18	CASSGRDSLSYEQYF	TGTGCCAGCTCAGGCCGGGACAGCCTCTCCTACGAGCAGTACTTC
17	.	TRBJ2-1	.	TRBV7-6	CASSLAGDSLVSNEQFF	TGTGCCAGCAGCTTAGCAGGCGACAGTCTGGTCTCCAATGAGCAGTTCTTC
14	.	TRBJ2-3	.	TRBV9	CASSPSTSTDTQYF	TGTGCCAGCAGCCCTTCGACTAGCACAGATACGCAGTATTTT
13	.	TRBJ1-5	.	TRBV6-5	CASRLQGNQPQHF	TGTGCCAGCAGGTTACAGGGCAATCAGCCCCAGCATTTT
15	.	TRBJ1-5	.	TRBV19	CASSHVSGSNQPQHF	TGTGCCAGTAGTCATGTCAGCGGTAGCAATCAGCCCCAGCATTTT
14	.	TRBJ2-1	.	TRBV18	CASSKLRQDNEQFF	TGTGCCAGCTCAAAACTCCGGCAAGACAATGAGCAGTTCTTC
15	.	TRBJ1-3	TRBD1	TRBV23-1	CASSQGTVTGNTIYF	TGCGCCAGCAGTCAGGGGACAGTCACTGGAAACACCATATATTTT
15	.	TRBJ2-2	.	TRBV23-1	CASSQWGGRTGELFF	TGCGCCAGCAGTCAATGGGGGGGCAGGACCGGGGAGCTGTTTTTT
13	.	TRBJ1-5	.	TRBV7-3	CASSSQRDQPQHF	TGTGCCAGCAGCTCCCAGCGAGATCAGCCCCAGCATTTT
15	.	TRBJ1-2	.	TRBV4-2	CASSQAAGGGYGYTF	TGTGCCAGCAGCCAAGCGGCGGGGGGCGGTTATGGCTACACCTTC
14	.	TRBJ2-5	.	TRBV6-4	CAIQRDSGKETQYF	TGTGCCATCCAACGGGACTCCGGGAAAGAGACCCAGTACTTC
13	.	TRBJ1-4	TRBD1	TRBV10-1	CATQGQLNEKLFF	TGCGCCACCCAGGGACAGCTTAATGAAAAACTGTTTTTT
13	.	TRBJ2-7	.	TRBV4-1	CASSQNTGAEQYF	TGCGCCAGCAGCCAAAACACGGGTGCCGAGCAGTACTTC
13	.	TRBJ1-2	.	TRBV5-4	CASSPMGPYSYTF	TGTGCCAGCAGCCCAATGGGGCCGTACAGCTACACCTTC
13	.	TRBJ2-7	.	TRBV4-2	CASSQGLSYEQYF	TGTGCCAGCAGCCAAGGTCTGTCCTACGAGCAGTACTTC
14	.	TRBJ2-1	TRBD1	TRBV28	CASIKGGPLDEQFF	TGTGCCAGCATCAAAGGGGGCCCCCTCGATGAGCAGTTCTTC
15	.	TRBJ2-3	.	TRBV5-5	CASSSGQGLLDTQYF	TGTGCCAGCAGCTCCGGACAGGGACTACTGGATACGCAGTATTTT
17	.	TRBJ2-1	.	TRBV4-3	CASSQAPSGEPRVEQFF	TGCGCCAGCAGCCAAGCCCCCAGCGGCGAGCCACGTGTGGAGCAGTTCTTC
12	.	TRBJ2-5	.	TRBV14	CASSHSRETQYF	TGTGCCAGCAGCCATTCTCGAGAGACCCAGTACTTC
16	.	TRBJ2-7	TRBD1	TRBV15	CATSRTDRGFIDEQYF	TGTGCCACCAGCAGAACCGACAGGGGTTTTATTGACGAGCAGTACTTC
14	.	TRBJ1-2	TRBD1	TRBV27	CASRGTATGYGYTF	TGTGCCAGCAGGGGGACAGCTACAGGCTATGGCTACACCTTC
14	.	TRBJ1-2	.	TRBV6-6	CASSFGQGNYGYTF	TGTGCCAGCAGTTTCGGGCAGGGGAACTATGGCTACACCTTC
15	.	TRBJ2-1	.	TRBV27	CASCNVPRFYNEQFF	TGTGCCAGCTGCAACGTTCCAAGGTTCTACAATGAGCAGTTCTTC
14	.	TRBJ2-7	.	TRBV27	CASRNGDEGHEQYF	TGTGCCAGCCGAAACGGGGACGAAGGCCACGAGCAGTACTTC
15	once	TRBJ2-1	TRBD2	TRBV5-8	CASSRGLVRMNEQFF	TGTGCCAGCAGCCGAGGACTAGTAAGGATGAATGAGCAGTTCTTC